A single sample gave rise to the 28 T cell receptor beta chains below, sequenced in a study of blood T cell repertoires in COVID-19. Assay used: immunoSEQ multiplex PCR; TCRdb lists only in-frame clones, some missing. The data show more than 40,000 clones, with approximately 90% seen just once and 3.5% to 4.5% held by the top ten. The source material was peripheral blood. These receptors were obtained from a man aged 55 to 70 with acute or convalescent COVID-19.

The chain's CDR3 is CAWRIAGGIGDTQYF. CDR3 sequence (DNA): TGTGCCTGGAGAATAGCGGGGGGGATAGGGGATACGCAGTATTTT. V and J are TRBV30 and TRBJ2-3, with 11 nucleotides matching TRBD2. Germline loops: CDR1 GTSNPN, CDR2 SVGIG (reference sequence). This CDR3 region has 15 residues. J gave up 6 bases and V 3 bases, and 8 bases lay outside the gene matches. Full variable domain (remainder filled in from reference TRBV30 and TRBJ2-3): SQTIHQWPATLVQPVGSPLSLECTVEGTSNPNLYWYRQAAGRGLQLLFYSVGIGQISSEVPQNLSASRPQDRQFILSSKKLLLSDSGFYLCAWRIAGGIGDTQYFGPGTRLTVL.

The chain carries TRBV19 and TRBJ1-5, with a possible D match to TRBD1 (6 bases). The CDR3 is 17 amino acids. The V end lost 4 bases, the J end lost 9 bases, and 25 bases lay between the germline ends. Germline CDR1 is LNHDA and CDR2 is SQIVND (reference sequence). The CDR3 nucleotides read TGTGCCAGTAGTACAGATGCCCATGGGGGCACGGGGTTGCCCCAGCATTTT. Its translation: CASSTDAHGGTGLPQHF.

The V and J genes are TRBV7-2 and TRBJ2-5, with TRBD2 as a possible D gene (5 bases). The V gene lost 1 base and the J gene lost 4 bases, with 10 bases spanning the gap. The CDR3 extends over 14 amino acids. In germline, CDR1 is SGHTA, CDR2 FQGNSA. The CDR3 spells CASSLVRGGETQYF. CDR3 bases: TGTGCCAGCAGCTTAGTTCGTGGAGGAGAGACCCAGTACTTC. Based on the CDR3 plus reference TRBV7-2 and TRBJ2-5, the full variable domain is GAGVSQSPSNKVTEKGKDVELRCDPISGHTALYWYRQSLGQGLEFLIYFQGNSAPDKSGLPSDRFSAERTGGSVSTLTIQRTQQEDSAVYLCASSLVRGGETQYFGPGTRLLVL.

The chain carries TRBV10-3 and TRBJ1-1; D is perhaps TRBD1 (6 bases). V was clipped by 6 bases and J by 1 base, with 12 bases between them. The CDR3 is made up of 14 amino acids. Germline V lookup: CDR1 ENHRY, CDR2 SYGVKD. The chain's CDR3 is CAISLQGGNTEAFF. The DNA for the CDR3 is TGTGCCATCAGCCTACAGGGTGGGAACACTGAAGCTTTCTTT.

CDR3 sequence: CASSPGRHNEKLFF. CDR3 nucleotides: TGCGCCAGCAGTCCCGGGAGGCATAATGAAAAACTGTTTTTT. The rearrangement joins TRBV10-2 to TRBJ1-4; no definite D call. CDR1 is WSHSY and CDR2 is SAAADI in the germline V gene. This CDR3 is 14 amino acids long. V gave up 5 bases and J gave up 4 bases, with 11 bases separating them.

The chain has TRBV27 and TRBJ1-2; 8 positions agree with TRBD1. V shed 6 bases, J shed 4 bases, and the junction held 13 bases outside the gene matches. Germline V gene sequence: CDR1 MNHEY, CDR2 SMNVEV (reference sequence). The CDR3 covers 16 residues. CDR3 nucleotide sequence: TGTGCCAGCAGGGGACTCGGGACAGGCCAGGGCTATGGCTACACCTTC. This sequence encodes CASRGLGTGQGYGYTF.

The chain carries TRBV14 and TRBJ2-7; 7 nucleotides line up with TRBD1. Trimming cost V 3 bases and J 4 bases; bases outside gene matches: 6. Germline V gene sequence: CDR1 SGHDN, CDR2 FVKESK. The CDR3 loop spans 14 amino acids. As DNA, the CDR3 is TGTGCCAGCAGCCAGTCCGGGACAGAATACGAGCAGTACTTC. This encodes CASSQSGTEYEQYF. The full variable domain, its missing parts supplied by reference TRBV14 and TRBJ2-7, is EAGVTQFPSHSVIEKGQTVTLRCDPISGHDNLYWYRRVMGKEIKFLLHFVKESKQDESGMPNNRFLAERTGGTYSTLKVQPAELEDSGVYFCASSQSGTEYEQYFGPGTRLTVT.

This rearrangement joins TRBV3-1 (or the pseudogene TRBV3-2) to TRBJ2-3, with 8 bases that match TRBD2. This CDR3 comprises 14 residues. The V gene's germline CDR1 is LGHDT and CDR2 YNNKEL (reference sequence). Trimming at V came to 5 bases and at J to 2 bases, leaving 3 bases not matched to a gene. This CDR3 is CASSSGLATDTQYF. CDR3 coding DNA: TGTGCCAGCAGCTCAGGACTAGCCACAGATACGCAGTATTTT.

This chain's CDR3 is CASSLMGTPTDTQYF. Written as DNA, the CDR3 is TGTGCCAGCAGCTTAATGGGGACTCCCACAGATACGCAGTATTTT. The rearrangement links TRBV7-6 to TRBJ2-3, with D perhaps matching TRBD2 (6 bases). Germline V CDR1 and CDR2: SGHVS, FNYEAQ. The CDR3 extends over 15 amino acids. V was trimmed by 2 bases and J by 2 bases, leaving 11 bases between them.

The gene calls are TRBV4-1 and TRBJ1-1; D is perhaps TRBD1 (5 bases). The CDR3 extends over 15 amino acids. The ends were cut back, 0 bases at V and 4 bases at J, with 12 bases in the middle. In germline, CDR1 is MGHRA, CDR2 YSYEKL. The CDR3 reads CASSQDNGGGTEAFF. The CDR3 DNA follows: TGCGCCAGCAGCCAAGATAATGGGGGGGGCACTGAAGCTTTCTTT.

V usage is TRBV3-1 (or the pseudogene TRBV3-2) and J usage is TRBJ2-5, with TRBD1 matching over 7 bases. The length of the CDR3 is 16 residues. After removal of 4 bases from V and 2 bases from J, the junction contained 10 bases not matched to a gene. Germline V gives CDR1 LGHDT, CDR2 YNNKEL (reference sequence). CDR3 bases: TGTGCCAGCAGCCGTAAAACAGGGGCGGATCAAGAGACCCAGTACTTC. Its translation is CASSRKTGADQETQYF.

This clone was observed once. V usage is TRBV5-4 and J usage is TRBJ2-2; D remains unclear. The length of the CDR3 is 15 residues. V lost 0 bases to trimming and J lost 0 bases, with 6 bases between them. From germline, CDR1 is SGHNT and CDR2 YYREEE (reference sequence). The CDR3 loop reads CASSLDPANTGELFF. The DNA for the CDR3 is TGTGCCAGCAGCTTGGATCCCGCGAACACCGGGGAGCTGTTTTTT.

The J gene is TRBJ2-7, the V gene TRBV5-1; 8 nucleotides match TRBD1. This CDR3 is built from 12 residues. Per germline, CDR1 SGHRS and CDR2 YFSETQ. With 3 bases clipped from V and 5 bases from J, the junction kept 1 base outside the gene matches. The chain's CDR3 is CASSWGQDEQYF. The CDR3 region has the DNA TGCGCCAGCAGCTGGGGACAGGACGAGCAGTACTTC.

Concerning this clone itself: Its ends do not fully match the called genes, so a read error is possible. J is TRBJ1-5 and V is TRBV18; D might be TRBD1 (6 bases). There are 15 residues in the CDR3. Germline values: CDR1 KGHSH, CDR2 LQKENI. CDR3 DNA: TGTGCCAGCTCCCCACAGGGAGGCAGCAATCAGCCCCAGCATTTT. It yields the protein CASSPQGGSNQPQHF. The whole variable domain, filled in from reference TRBV18 and TRBJ1-5, reads NAGVMQNPRHLVRRRGQEARLRCSPMKGHSHVYWYRQLPEEGLKFMVYLQKENIIDESGMPKERFSAEFPKEGPSILRIQQVVRGDSAAYFCASSPQGGSNQPQHFGDGTRLSIL.

The gene calls are TRBV6-1 and TRBJ1-4; 8 bases align to TRBD1. After removal of 2 bases from V and 7 bases from J, the junction contained 6 bases not matched to a gene. Germline assignment: CDR1 MNHNS and CDR2 SASEGT. This CDR3 spans 15 amino acids. CDR3 protein: CASSERQGSREKLFF. In nucleotides, the CDR3 is TGTGCCAGCAGTGAAAGACAGGGGTCGCGTGAAAAACTGTTTTTT.

The table lists this clone with a few counts. This rearrangement joins TRBV25-1 to TRBJ2-7; the D is unclear. The germline CDR1 and CDR2 sequences are MGHDK and SYGVNS. V dropped 5 bases and J dropped 2 bases, with 16 bases sitting between them. The CDR3 runs to 15 residues. The chain's CDR3 is CASSSLDLLPYEQYF. The CDR3 DNA reads as TGTGCCAGCAGTTCCCTAGACCTACTACCCTACGAGCAGTACTTC.

The J gene is TRBJ1-1, the V gene TRBV2; maybe TRBD1 (6 bases). The CDR3 spans 13 residues. The germline CDR1 and CDR2 sequences are SNHLY and FYNNEI. Trimming took 1 base from V and 5 from J, leaving 8 bases between them. The CDR3 here is CASSEGGGTEAFF. The CDR3 nucleotides read TGTGCCAGCAGTGAAGGAGGGGGAACTGAAGCTTTCTTT.

This sequence joins TRBV10-2 and TRBJ1-5; no firm D call. Germline values: CDR1 WSHSY, CDR2 SAAADI. This CDR3 has 12 amino acids. The V and J ends lost 10 bases and 0 bases respectively, with 7 bases between them. As DNA, the CDR3 is TGCGCCACAGACAATAGCAATCAGCCCCAGCATTTT. As protein: CATDNSNQPQHF.

This clone appeared a single time. This same CDR3 is encoded by further DNA sequences in the sample. The rearrangement uses TRBV19 and TRBJ1-4; the match to TRBD1 covers 10 bases. CDR1 is LNHDA, CDR2 SQIVND, per germline (reference sequence). The CDR3 loop spans 16 amino acids. The junction had 6 bases not matched to a gene; V was cut back by 8 bases and J by 0 bases. The DNA for the CDR3 is TGTGCCAGTTCATCCGGGACAGGGGCAACTAATGAAAAACTGTTTTTT. Its translation: CASSSGTGATNEKLFF.

This clone was observed once. This rearrangement joins TRBV5-1 to TRBJ2-3; 7 nucleotides line up with TRBD1. V shed 6 bases and J 7 bases; nucleotides not matched to a gene: 14. This CDR3 is built from 15 residues. CDR1 is SGHRS, CDR2 YFSETQ, per germline. This chain's CDR3 is CASNPGGVSPNTQYF. The CDR3 nucleotides read TGCGCCAGCAACCCAGGGGGAGTCAGCCCAAATACGCAGTATTTT.

This chain links TRBV5-4 with TRBJ1-2; D might be TRBD1 (6 bases). Trimming left V 3 bases short and J 0 bases short, with 15 bases between. Germline assignment: CDR1 SGHNT and CDR2 YYREEE (reference sequence). The CDR3 runs to 16 residues. The CDR3 sequence is CASSSLDRGPNYGYTF. In nucleotides, the CDR3 is TGTGCCAGCAGCTCCTTGGACAGAGGGCCTAACTATGGCTACACCTTC.

The chain is built from TRBV9 and TRBJ2-1; possible D gene TRBD2, 7 bases. This CDR3 has 15 amino acids. Germline loops: CDR1 SGDLS, CDR2 YYNGEE. V lost 4 bases to trimming and J lost 5 bases, with 16 bases between them. CDR3: CASSQGRGRNNEQFF. The CDR3 bases are TGTGCCAGCAGCCAGGGGCGGGGGCGCAACAATGAGCAGTTCTTC.

This chain links TRBV10-3 with TRBJ1-3; D unresolved. Per germline, CDR1 ENHRY and CDR2 SYGVKD. The CDR3 extends over 14 amino acids. Trimming cost V 6 bases and J 0 bases, with 9 bases left between them. CDR3 DNA sequence: TGTGCCATCAGGGAGGGAGCCTCTGGAAACACCATATATTTT. Its protein is CAIREGASGNTIYF.

The chain carries TRBV9 and TRBJ1-1, with D possibly TRBD1 on 6 matching bases. Germline-derived CDR1 and CDR2 are SGDLS and YYNGEE. Trimming removed 4 bases from V and 3 bases from J, with 10 bases in between. The CDR3 totals 13 residues. CDR3 nucleotide sequence: TGTGCCAGCAGCTCCCAGGGGTACACTGAAGCTTTCTTT. It translates to CASSSQGYTEAFF.

V usage is TRBV19 and J usage is TRBJ1-5, with 7 bases matching TRBD1. The length of the CDR3 is 15 residues. The ends lost 2 bases at V and 4 bases at J; junction bases unmatched: 5. The germline V gene has CDR1 LNHDA and CDR2 SQIVND (reference sequence). The CDR3 coding sequence is TGTGCCAGTAGTATATTCGGGACAGAGAATCAGCCCCAGCATTTT. Translated: CASSIFGTENQPQHF.

V usage is TRBV11-3 and J usage is TRBJ2-1, with D possibly TRBD2 on 5 matching bases. V dropped 5 bases and J dropped 8 bases, with 16 bases sitting between them. The CDR3 loop spans 14 amino acids. Germline V gene sequence: CDR1 SGHNT, CDR2 YENEEA. Here the CDR3 reads CASSAQSYSDEQFF. In nucleotides, the CDR3 is TGTGCCAGCAGCGCACAATCTTATAGCGATGAGCAGTTCTTC.

The chain links TRBV3-1 (or the pseudogene TRBV3-2) to TRBJ2-7; 9 nucleotides match TRBD1. CDR1 and CDR2 (germline): LGHDT, YNNKEL (reference sequence). Trimming removed 4 bases from V and 3 bases from J; junction bases left unmatched: 7. The CDR3 runs to 15 residues. The CDR3 loop is CASSPWTGVVYEQYF. CDR3 DNA: TGTGCCAGCAGCCCTTGGACAGGGGTCGTCTACGAGCAGTACTTC.

V usage is TRBV7-2 and J usage is TRBJ2-6; D gene uncertain. With 5 bases removed from V and 1 base from J, the gap between germline ends came to 12 bases. Germline assignment: CDR1 SGHTA and CDR2 FQGNSA. The length of the CDR3 is 16 residues. The CDR3 sequence is CASSPRRRSGANVLTF. The DNA for the CDR3 is TGTGCCAGCAGCCCCCGACGGAGATCTGGGGCCAACGTCCTGACTTTC.